This TCR beta chain was sequenced for a study of T cell changes during pregnancy in multiple sclerosis. Here immunoSEQ multiplex PCR was the method, and the copy in TCRdb shows in-frame clones only, minus some. The data hold 30,000 to 35,000 clones, with approximately 90% observed a single time. The CDR3 runs 15 residues. V lost 0 bases, J lost 5 bases, and 14 bases lay in between. The germline gives CDR1 MNHEY, CDR2 SVGAGI. This TCR derives from a female donor with multiple sclerosis, enrolled in a pregnancy study. V gene TRBV6-5 combines with J gene TRBJ2-7; TRBD1 might be the D (6 bases). This specimen consisted of CD8+ T cells from peripheral blood mononuclear cells, obtained in the first trimester of pregnancy. The CDR3 sequence is CASSYSRGPPDEQYF. As DNA, the CDR3 is TGTGCCAGCAGTTACTCCAGGGGTCCCCCTGACGAGCAGTACTTC.